These 3 T cell receptor beta chains were all obtained from the same sample, sequenced in a study of T-cell memory formation after mild COVID-19 (dated by TCRdb to about 2021). The library was produced with 5' RACE. Sequencing was performed on an Illumina NovaSeq 6000. TCRdb itself trimmed the public reads at Q25 with fastp, ran MiXCR and retained productive beta chains. Identical CDR3 protein sequences are pooled into one entry, listed with their most common genes and DNA. The sample yields roughly 310,000 distinct CDR3 sequences; less than 20% were counted once. 22% of the sample rests with the top ten. Sequenced sample: PBMCs or a T cell subset sorted from them (not recorded which). These TCRs come from a man between 18 and 35 years old who had mild COVID-19 (a few samples of this study predate the infection). The sample titles of this study are shuffled in the database, so cell type and time point are left out; the donor was told from shared clones.

This clonotype has just a few counts. The chain combines TRBV24-1 with TRBJ2-3, with 12 bases lining up with TRBD2. With 4 bases clipped from V and 6 bases from J, the junction kept 7 bases outside the gene matches. Germline V gives CDR1 KGHDR, CDR2 SFDVKD. This CDR3 is built from 16 residues. CDR3 protein: CATSDGTSGGYDTQYF. The DNA of the CDR3 is TGTGCCACCAGTGACGGAACTAGCGGGGGGTATGATACGCAGTATTTT.

The table lists this clonotype with a few counts. V is TRBV20-1 and J is TRBJ1-6, with D possibly being TRBD1 (5 bases). The CDR3 is made up of 15 amino acids. CDR1 and CDR2 from the germline V gene are DFQATT and SNEGSKA (reference sequence). Trimming left V 6 bases short and J 5 bases short, with 17 bases between. CDR3 in DNA: TGCAGTGCCCCTCCCGGGCAGGGCCATAATTCACCCCTCCACTTT. It translates to CSAPPGQGHNSPLHF.

The table lists this clonotype with many counts. V and J are TRBV29-1 and TRBJ2-2; unclear D gene. V was shortened by 3 bases and J by 3 bases, with 8 bases between the two germline ends. Per germline, CDR1 SQVTM and CDR2 ANQGSEA. This CDR3 has 13 residues. As DNA, the CDR3 is TGCAGCGTTGACAAACTCGACACCGGGGAGCTGTTTTTT. It codes for CSVDKLDTGELFF.